This T cell receptor (beta chain) was observed in a study of cytomegalovirus exposure and HLA in healthy donors. The PCR used 60 Vbeta and 13 Jbeta primers. The assay was immunoSEQ multiplex PCR, and TCRdb's table has in-frame clones only and misses some. The table shows roughly 130,000 clones, with roughly 80% occurring only once. Germline CDR1 and CDR2: SEHNR and FQNEAQ (reference sequence). CDR3 length: 11 residues. V was clipped by 7 bases and J by 5 bases, with 5 bases between them. Study-level points and caveats: Reportedly, TCR beta sequences accurately predicted HLA-A and HLA-B alleles in most subjects.

Notes on this clone: Antigen specificity is unknown.

The material sequenced was PBMCs. This rearrangement joins TRBV7-9 to TRBJ1-4; D call uncertain. The source is a boy aged 10-17 years in good health and CMV-seronegative. CDR3 in amino acids: CASTPNEKLFF. The CDR3, as DNA: TGTGCCAGCACTCCCAATGAAAAACTGTTTTTT. Supplemented by reference TRBV7-9 and TRBJ1-4, the full variable domain reads DTGVSQNPRHKITKRGQNVTFRCDPISEHNRLYWYRQTLGQGPEFLTYFQNEAQLEKSRLLSDRFSAERPKGSFSTLEIQRTEQGDSAMYLCASTPNEKLFFGSGTQLSVL.